Listed here are 21 T cell receptor beta chains from one sample, sequenced in a study of blood T cell repertoires in COVID-19. Libraries were prepared by immunoSEQ multiplex PCR; TCRdb keeps only in-frame clonotypes and omits some of them. Here the sample spans around 100,000 clones, roughly 87% being singletons. Sequencing used peripheral blood. The source of these receptors is a man aged 25-45 years in a cohort sampled during active COVID-19.

This clone appeared a single time. The CDR3 loop is CASSLTLAGAGETQYF. The CDR3 DNA reads TGTGCCAGCAGCTTGACACTAGCGGGGGCTGGAGAGACCCAGTACTTC. The chain joins TRBV7-2 to TRBJ2-5, with 11 bases matching TRBD2. The V segment lost 3 bases and the J segment 4 bases; nucleotides outside the gene matches: 7. This CDR3 contains 16 residues. Germline assignment: CDR1 SGHTA and CDR2 FQGNSA.

DNA for the CDR3: TGTGCCAGCAGCTTTGTCGAGGCCTACGAGCAGTACTTC. The encoded protein is CASSFVEAYEQYF. The chain combines TRBV11-2 with TRBJ2-7; D gene ambiguous. V was shortened by 3 bases and J by 2 bases, with 8 bases between the two germline ends. Germline V gene sequence: CDR1 SGHAT, CDR2 FQNNGV. The CDR3 has 13 amino acids.

The V call is TRBV7-9, the J call TRBJ2-1, with 12 bases that match TRBD2. The V gene's germline CDR1 is SEHNR and CDR2 FQNEAQ (reference sequence). The ends lost 5 bases at V and 6 bases at J; junction bases unmatched: 8. This CDR3 has 16 amino acids. CDR3 nucleotide sequence: TGTGCCAGCAGCCTTCCTAGCGGGGGGGCTCGCAATGAGCAGTTCTTC. It translates to CASSLPSGGARNEQFF.

This chain uses TRBV6-2 or TRBV6-3 with TRBJ2-7, with 7 bases matching TRBD1. The CDR3 consists of 15 residues. V was pared by 0 bases and J by 2 bases, with 4 bases of the junction left unmatched. Looked up from germline, CDR1 is MNHEY and CDR2 is SVGEGT. The DNA for the CDR3 is TGTGCCAGCAGTTACTCCGGGACAGACCCCTACGAGCAGTACTTC. This sequence encodes CASSYSGTDPYEQYF.

This chain uses TRBV7-8 with TRBJ1-5, with TRBD1 identical over 8 bases. Germline trimming cut 5 bases from V and 0 bases from J; bases unmatched to any gene: 6. Germline CDR1 and CDR2: SGHVS and FQNEAQ. This CDR3 is 16 amino acids long. The CDR3 DNA sequence: TGTGCCAGCAGCCGGGTAGGGACAGGTAGCAATCAGCCCCAGCATTTT. This translates into CASSRVGTGSNQPQHF. Full variable domain (remainder filled in from reference TRBV7-8 and TRBJ1-5): GAGVSQSPRYKVAKRGQDVALRCDPISGHVSLFWYQQALGQGPEFLTYFQNEAQLDKSGLPSDRFFAERPEGSVSTLKIQRTQQEDSAVYLCASSRVGTGSNQPQHFGDGTRLSIL.

The CDR3: CASSPWTGREGYTF. CDR3 bases: TGTGCCAGCAGTCCATGGACAGGACGGGAAGGCTACACCTTC. The chain uses TRBV28 and TRBJ1-2; 7 nucleotides agree with TRBD1. Germline V gene sequence: CDR1 MDHEN, CDR2 SYDVKM. With 5 bases clipped from V and 8 bases from J, the junction kept 11 bases outside the gene matches. This CDR3 spans 14 amino acids.

The chain recombines TRBV19 with TRBJ2-7; 7 bases are a match to TRBD1. This CDR3 contains 14 residues. Germline V CDR1 and CDR2: LNHDA, SQIVND (reference sequence). The trim removed 7 bases at V and 2 bases at J, leaving 8 bases unmatched. The CDR3 DNA follows: TGTGCCAGTACCCTCCAGGGGGTAACCTACGAGCAGTACTTC. Its protein product is CASTLQGVTYEQYF. Supplemented by reference TRBV19 and TRBJ2-7, the full variable domain reads DGGITQSPKYLFRKEGQNVTLSCEQNLNHDAMYWYRQDPGQGLRLIYYSQIVNDFQKGDIAEGYSVSREKKESFPLTVTSAQKNPTAFYLCASTLQGVTYEQYFGPGTRLTVT.

The genes are TRBV6-2 or TRBV6-3 and TRBJ1-2; 8 bases align to TRBD1. V lost 5 bases, J lost 4 bases, and 9 bases stayed unmatched. Germline V CDR1 and CDR2: MNHEY, SVGEGT. The CDR3 has 15 amino acids. The CDR3 DNA reads as TGTGCCAGCAGTCAAGGGACAGGCCGACCCTATGGCTACACCTTC. As protein: CASSQGTGRPYGYTF.

The V gene is TRBV7-9, the J gene TRBJ1-4; D might be TRBD1 (5 bases). The V and J ends lost 1 base and 8 bases respectively, with 11 bases between them. CDR3 length: 14 residues. Germline values: CDR1 SEHNR, CDR2 FQNEAQ (reference sequence). The CDR3 protein is CASSLVAEGEKLFF. The DNA for the CDR3 is TGTGCCAGCAGCTTAGTGGCGGAGGGGGAAAAACTGTTTTTT.

The chain has TRBV5-8 and TRBJ2-5, with D possibly TRBD1 on 5 matching bases. CDR1 SGHTS and CDR2 YDEGEE come from the germline V gene. CDR3 length: 14 amino acids. V dropped 0 bases and J dropped 0 bases, with 6 bases sitting between them. The CDR3 region has the DNA TGTGCCAGCAGCTTGGGACAGTACCAAGAGACCCAGTACTTC. Translated, it gives CASSLGQYQETQYF.

V is TRBV27 and J is TRBJ2-5; D is unclear. CDR1 MNHEY and CDR2 SMNVEV come from the germline V gene (reference sequence). V dropped 8 bases and J dropped 0 bases, with 16 bases sitting between them. This CDR3 spans 15 amino acids. The CDR3 nucleotides read TGTGCCAGCGCCTGGGCAGCTCAAAACCAAGAGACCCAGTACTTC. Translating gives CASAWAAQNQETQYF.

The chain has TRBV6-1 and TRBJ1-1; 8 bases map to TRBD1. Per the germline V gene, CDR1 is MNHNS and CDR2 is SASEGT. CDR3 length equals 15 residues. V lost 1 base, J lost 5 bases, and 6 bases stayed unmatched. CDR3 sequence: CASSEGGQAGTEAFF. The CDR3 nucleotides read TGTGCCAGCAGTGAAGGGGGACAGGCGGGGACTGAAGCTTTCTTT.

This clone was observed a few times. This chain joins TRBV7-3 and TRBJ2-2; D is possibly TRBD2 (6 bases). V was clipped by 5 bases and J by 3 bases, with 13 bases between them. The CDR3 runs to 15 residues. Germline lookup yields CDR1 SGHTA and CDR2 FQGTGA. The CDR3 DNA reads TGTGCCAGCAGCCTCGGGACTTCAGACACCGGGGAGCTGTTTTTT. Translation: CASSLGTSDTGELFF.

The rearrangement uses TRBV7-9 and TRBJ1-1; a weak D match, TRBD1 (5 bases). The V gene lost 5 bases and the J gene lost 1 base, with 14 bases spanning the gap. CDR1 is SEHNR, CDR2 FQNEAQ, per germline (reference sequence). This CDR3 spans 15 amino acids. The CDR3 region is CASSPQRTRNTEAFF. The CDR3 DNA reads TGTGCCAGCAGCCCGCAAAGGACACGGAACACTGAAGCTTTCTTT.

In its sample, this clone was seen once. In DNA form, the CDR3 reads TGTGCCAGCAGTTTATATTCACAGGGGCAGGGGGAGACCCAGTACTTC. Protein: CASSLYSQGQGETQYF. The V gene is TRBV28, the J gene TRBJ2-5; TRBD1 aligns across 7 bases. The CDR3 length is 16 residues. V was clipped by 1 base and J by 5 bases; unmatched bases: 10. CDR1 is MDHEN and CDR2 is SYDVKM in the germline V gene.

This clone was picked up one time. The genes are TRBV4-1 and TRBJ2-5; TRBD2 matches at 10 bases. The V and J ends lost 3 bases and 7 bases, in that order; junction bases with no gene match: 5. Per the germline V gene, CDR1 is MGHRA and CDR2 is YSYEKL. The CDR3 is 14 residues long. CDR3 sequence reads: CASSQKLAGGTQYF. The CDR3 DNA sequence: TGCGCCAGCAGCCAGAAATTAGCGGGGGGGACCCAGTACTTC.

This CDR3 reads CASSETGFSTDTQYF. In DNA, the CDR3 is TGTGCCAGCAGTGAAACGGGATTCAGCACAGATACGCAGTATTTT. This chain uses TRBV25-1 with TRBJ2-3, with D possibly being TRBD2 (5 bases). The CDR3 totals 15 residues. Germline-derived CDR1 and CDR2 are MGHDK and SYGVNS. The V end was cut by 2 bases, the J end by 0 bases, with 9 bases between.

This clone was recorded a few times. V is TRBV3-1 (or the pseudogene TRBV3-2) and J is TRBJ1-5, with D perhaps matching TRBD1 (6 bases). The CDR3 has 18 amino acids. V lost 4 bases and J lost 4, with 23 bases in between. The germline V gene has CDR1 LGHDT and CDR2 YNNKEL (reference sequence). CDR3 amino acids: CASSLSGTQSFSNQPQHF. CDR3 in DNA: TGTGCCAGCAGCCTGTCCGGGACACAGTCCTTTAGTAATCAGCCCCAGCATTTT.

Only a few counts were recorded for this clone. V usage is TRBV5-1 and J usage is TRBJ2-5; 7 bases line up with TRBD2. The germline gives CDR1 SGHRS, CDR2 YFSETQ. V was clipped by 1 base and J by 4 bases; unmatched bases: 10. The CDR3 extends over 16 amino acids. The CDR3 reads CASSLRPTSPGETQYF. The DNA of the CDR3 is TGCGCCAGCAGCTTGAGACCGACTAGCCCAGGAGAGACCCAGTACTTC.

The rearrangement joins TRBV18 to TRBJ2-7, with 10 bases identical to TRBD1. This CDR3 contains 16 residues. V gave up 1 base and J gave up 6 bases; unmatched junction bases: 9. From germline, CDR1 is KGHSH and CDR2 LQKENI. The CDR3 DNA is TGTGCCAGCTCACCACTTACGGGACAGGGGATAGGCGAGCAGTACTTC. Protein product: CASSPLTGQGIGEQYF.

The gene calls are TRBV10-1 and TRBJ2-1; no definite D call. This CDR3 is 16 amino acids long. Germline CDR1 reads WNHNN; CDR2 reads SYGVQD (reference sequence). V dropped 10 bases and J dropped 0 bases, with 19 bases sitting between them. CDR3 in DNA: TGCGCCACCAAATCCAACGGAGTTTACTCCTACAATGAGCAGTTCTTC. Its protein is CATKSNGVYSYNEQFF.